This T cell receptor (beta chain) was identified during a study of OX40 agonist ivuxolimab in advanced cancers. Concerning this clone: The antigen is not known.

Autoimmune disease history or systemic immunosuppression barred patients. The trim removed 5 bases at V and 4 bases at J, leaving 8 bases unmatched. CDR1 is SGHTA and CDR2 is FQGNSA in the germline V gene. CDR3 length equals 15 residues. Whole-study results and caveats: The average count of expanded clones was higher among CD8+ T cells than among CD4+. Antigen targets of the expanded peripheral T cells went undetermined.

Data came from immunoSEQ multiplex PCR; TCRdb stores just in-frame clones and leaves some out. The table has about 140,000 clones, just over 90% seen once. Here the sequenced sample was CD4+ or CD8+ T cells sorted from blood, taken in a trial of the OX40 agonist ivuxolimab. The sequence was collected from an adult with an advanced solid tumor such as melanoma, head and neck, liver or kidney cancer. The gene calls are TRBV7-2 and TRBJ1-1; 9 bases are a match to TRBD1. The CDR3 region has the DNA TGTGCCAGCAGCATAAAACAGGGGGCAGGCACTGAAGCTTTCTTT. As protein: CASSIKQGAGTEAFF.